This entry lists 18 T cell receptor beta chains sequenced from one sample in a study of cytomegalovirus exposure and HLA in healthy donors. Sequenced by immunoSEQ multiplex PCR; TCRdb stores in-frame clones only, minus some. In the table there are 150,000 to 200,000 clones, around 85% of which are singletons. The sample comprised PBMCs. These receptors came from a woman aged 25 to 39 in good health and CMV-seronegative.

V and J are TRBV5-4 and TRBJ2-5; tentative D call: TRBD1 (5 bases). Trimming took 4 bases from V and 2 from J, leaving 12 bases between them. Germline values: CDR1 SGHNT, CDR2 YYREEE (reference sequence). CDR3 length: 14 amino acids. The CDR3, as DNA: TGTGCCAGCAGCCAAGACAGCTTTCAAGAGACCCAGTACTTC. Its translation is CASSQDSFQETQYF.

The DNA for the CDR3 is TGTGCCAGCAGTACGACAGGACTGAACACTGAAGCTTTCTTT. Residues: CASSTTGLNTEAFF. This chain uses TRBV6-5 with TRBJ1-1; weak D call: TRBD1 (6 bases). V gave up 5 bases and J gave up 0 bases, with 10 bases separating them. The CDR3 contains 14 residues. Germline loops: CDR1 MNHEY, CDR2 SVGAGI.

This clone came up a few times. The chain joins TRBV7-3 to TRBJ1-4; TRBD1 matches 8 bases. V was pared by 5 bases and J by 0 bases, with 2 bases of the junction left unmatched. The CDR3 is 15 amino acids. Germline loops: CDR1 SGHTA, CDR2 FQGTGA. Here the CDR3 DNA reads TGTGCCAGCAGCCTGGACAGGGCAACTAATGAAAAACTGTTTTTT. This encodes CASSLDRATNEKLFF.

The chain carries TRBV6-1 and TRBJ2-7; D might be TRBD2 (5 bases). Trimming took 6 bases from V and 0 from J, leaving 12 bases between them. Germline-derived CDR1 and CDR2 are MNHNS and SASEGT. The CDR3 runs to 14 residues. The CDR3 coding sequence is TGTGCCAGCAGCGAGGGCGGAAACTCCTACGAGCAGTACTTC. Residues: CASSEGGNSYEQYF.

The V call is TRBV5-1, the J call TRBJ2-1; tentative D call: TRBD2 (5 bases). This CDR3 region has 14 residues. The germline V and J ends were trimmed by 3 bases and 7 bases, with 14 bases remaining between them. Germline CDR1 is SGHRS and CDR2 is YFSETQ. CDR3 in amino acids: CASSWESGYNEQFF. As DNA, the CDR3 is TGCGCCAGCAGCTGGGAGAGTGGTTATAATGAGCAGTTCTTC.

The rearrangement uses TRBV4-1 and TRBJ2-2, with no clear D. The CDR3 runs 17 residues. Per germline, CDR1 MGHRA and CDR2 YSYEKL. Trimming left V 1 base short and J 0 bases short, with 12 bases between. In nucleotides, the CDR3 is TGCGCCAGCAGCCAAGGGTTTCGACCACCGAACACCGGGGAGCTGTTTTTT. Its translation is CASSQGFRPPNTGELFF.

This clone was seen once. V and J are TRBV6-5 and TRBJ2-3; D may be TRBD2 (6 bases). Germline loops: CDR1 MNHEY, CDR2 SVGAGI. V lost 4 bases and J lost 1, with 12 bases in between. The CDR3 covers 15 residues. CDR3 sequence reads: CASSFLLAGTDTQYF. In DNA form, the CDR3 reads TGTGCCAGCAGTTTCCTTTTAGCGGGCACAGATACGCAGTATTTT.

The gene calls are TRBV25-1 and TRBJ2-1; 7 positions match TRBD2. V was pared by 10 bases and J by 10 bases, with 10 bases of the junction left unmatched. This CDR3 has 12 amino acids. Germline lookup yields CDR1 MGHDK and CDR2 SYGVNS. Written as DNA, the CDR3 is TGTGCCACCCGGGGGGTTACGCGGGAGCAGTTCTTC. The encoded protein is CATRGVTREQFF.

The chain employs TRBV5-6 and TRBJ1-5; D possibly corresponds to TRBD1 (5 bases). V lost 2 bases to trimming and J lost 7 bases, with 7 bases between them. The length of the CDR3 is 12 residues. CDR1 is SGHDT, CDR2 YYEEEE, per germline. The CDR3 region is CASSFSGQPQHF. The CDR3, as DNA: TGTGCCAGCAGCTTTTCAGGGCAGCCCCAGCATTTT.

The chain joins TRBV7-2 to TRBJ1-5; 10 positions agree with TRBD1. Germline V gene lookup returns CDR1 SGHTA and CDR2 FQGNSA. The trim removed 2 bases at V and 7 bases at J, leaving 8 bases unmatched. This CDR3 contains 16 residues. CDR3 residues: CASSLIGTGEGQPQHF. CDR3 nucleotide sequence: TGTGCCAGCAGCTTAATTGGGACAGGGGAAGGACAGCCCCAGCATTTT.

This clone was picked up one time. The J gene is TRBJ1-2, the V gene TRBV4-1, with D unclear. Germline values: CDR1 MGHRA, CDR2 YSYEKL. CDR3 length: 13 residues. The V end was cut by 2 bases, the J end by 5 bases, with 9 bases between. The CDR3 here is CASSQLRNYGYTF. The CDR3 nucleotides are TGCGCCAGCAGCCAACTACGGAATTATGGCTACACCTTC.

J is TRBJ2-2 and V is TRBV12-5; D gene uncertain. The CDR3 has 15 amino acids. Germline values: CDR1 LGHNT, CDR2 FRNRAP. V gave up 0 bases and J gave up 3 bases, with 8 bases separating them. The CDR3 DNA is TGTGCTAGTGGTTTGGTAAACGAGGACACCGGGGAGCTGTTTTTT. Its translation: CASGLVNEDTGELFF.

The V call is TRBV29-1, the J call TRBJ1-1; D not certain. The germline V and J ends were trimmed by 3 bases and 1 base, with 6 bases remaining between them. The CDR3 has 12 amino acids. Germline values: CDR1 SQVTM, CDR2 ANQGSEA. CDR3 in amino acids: CSVDNQNTEAFF. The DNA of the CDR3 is TGCAGCGTTGATAATCAGAACACTGAAGCTTTCTTT.

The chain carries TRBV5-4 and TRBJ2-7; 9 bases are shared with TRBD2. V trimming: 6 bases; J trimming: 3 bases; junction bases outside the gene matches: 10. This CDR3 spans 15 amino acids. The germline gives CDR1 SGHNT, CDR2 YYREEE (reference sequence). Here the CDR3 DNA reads TGTGCCAGCACTATAGCGGGGGCCCGGATCTACGAGCAGTACTTC. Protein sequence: CASTIAGARIYEQYF.

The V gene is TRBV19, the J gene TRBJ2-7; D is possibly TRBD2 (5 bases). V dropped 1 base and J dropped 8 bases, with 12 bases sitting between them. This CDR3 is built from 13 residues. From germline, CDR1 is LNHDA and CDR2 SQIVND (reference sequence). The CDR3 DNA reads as TGTGCCAGTAGTATAGGTGGAGGCCGCCAGCAGTACTTC. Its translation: CASSIGGGRQQYF.

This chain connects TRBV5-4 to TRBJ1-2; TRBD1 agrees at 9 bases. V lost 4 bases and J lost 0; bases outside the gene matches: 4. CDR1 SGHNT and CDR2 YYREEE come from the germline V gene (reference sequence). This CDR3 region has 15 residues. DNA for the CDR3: TGTGCCAGCAGCAGTCGGACAGGGGCTAACTATGGCTACACCTTC. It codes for CASSSRTGANYGYTF. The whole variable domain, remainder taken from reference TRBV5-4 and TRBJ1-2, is ETGVTQSPTHLIKTRGQQVTLRCSSQSGHNTVSWYQQALGQGPQFIFQYYREEENGRGNFPPRFSGLQFPNYSSELNVNALELDDSALYLCASSSRTGANYGYTFGSGTRLTVV.

The CDR3 region has the DNA TGTGCCTGGAGTGTACAGACTAGCGGGAGATCTGAGCAGTTCTTC. Protein sequence: CAWSVQTSGRSEQFF. This chain links TRBV30 with TRBJ2-1, with 12 bases fitting TRBD2. The CDR3 runs 15 residues. Trimming took 0 bases from V and 9 from J; bases not matched to a gene: 6. Germline V lookup: CDR1 GTSNPN, CDR2 SVGIG (reference sequence).

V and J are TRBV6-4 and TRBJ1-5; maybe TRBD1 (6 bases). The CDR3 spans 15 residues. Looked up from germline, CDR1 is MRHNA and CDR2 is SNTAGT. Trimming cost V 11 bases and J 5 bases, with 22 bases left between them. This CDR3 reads CAWHRASGEYQPQHF. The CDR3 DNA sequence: TGTGCCTGGCACAGGGCTTCGGGCGAGTATCAGCCCCAGCATTTT.